The 31 T cell receptor beta chains listed next were all sequenced from one sample in a study of cytomegalovirus exposure and HLA in healthy donors. PCR used 60 Vbeta primers and 13 Jbeta primers. Only in-frame clones appear in the TCRdb table, and some are missing; sequencing was by immunoSEQ multiplex PCR. Of about 31,000 clones listed, roughly 67% are singletons. The sample comprised PBMCs. The origin of the receptors is a man aged 35 to 55 in good health and CMV-seropositive.

There are a few counts of this clone. The chain is built from TRBV4-1 and TRBJ2-6; 7 bases agree with TRBD1. The CDR3 contains 18 residues. The trim removed 4 bases at V and 0 bases at J, leaving 9 bases unmatched. In germline, CDR1 is MGHRA, CDR2 YSYEKL. CDR3 region: CASSPPRGLYSGANVLTF. DNA of the CDR3: TGCGCCAGCAGCCCACCTAGGGGGCTCTACTCTGGGGCCAACGTCCTGACTTTC.

The V call is TRBV18, the J call TRBJ1-5, with 9 bases fitting TRBD1. The V and J ends lost 4 bases and 0 bases, in that order; junction bases with no gene match: 10. The germline CDR1 and CDR2 sequences are KGHSH and LQKENI. The CDR3 is 18 residues long. The CDR3 is CASSRDDRGGYSNQPQHF. The CDR3 DNA reads TGTGCCAGCTCACGTGACGACAGGGGGGGATATAGCAATCAGCCCCAGCATTTT.

V and J are TRBV14 and TRBJ1-2; possibly TRBD1 for D (5 bases). The V end was cut by 1 base, the J end by 4 bases, with 7 bases between. The CDR3 totals 13 residues. CDR1 is SGHDN and CDR2 is FVKESK in the germline V gene. The CDR3 DNA reads as TGTGCCAGCAGCCAAGGCAGGGTCTATGGCTACACCTTC. Residues: CASSQGRVYGYTF.

V is TRBV6-1 and J is TRBJ1-6; D is perhaps TRBD1 (6 bases). This CDR3 region has 17 residues. Trimming left V 2 bases short and J 0 bases short, with 11 bases between. The V gene's germline CDR1 is MNHNS and CDR2 SASEGT. The chain's CDR3 is CASSERVGGSYNSPLHF. In DNA, the CDR3 is TGTGCCAGCAGTGAACGTGTAGGGGGCTCCTATAATTCACCCCTCCACTTT.

On this clone: Other DNA sequences of this sample code for an identical CDR3. The J gene is TRBJ1-5, the V gene TRBV27; D gene unclear. V lost 5 bases and J lost 7, with 15 bases in between. CDR1 is MNHEY, CDR2 SMNVEV, per germline (reference sequence). The CDR3 is 14 residues long. Written as DNA, the CDR3 is TGTGCCAGCAGTCCTTCGGGATTTGACCAGCCCCAGCATTTT. This codes for CASSPSGFDQPQHF.

The chain has TRBV9 and TRBJ2-5; 8 bases are shared with TRBD1. The CDR3 consists of 16 residues. Looked up from germline, CDR1 is SGDLS and CDR2 is YYNGEE. Trimming removed 4 bases from V and 4 bases from J; junction bases left unmatched: 12. CDR3 coding DNA: TGTGCCAGCAGCCCTGGACAGGGAGGCCGGGGAGAGACCCAGTACTTC. This gives the protein CASSPGQGGRGETQYF.

This chain joins TRBV29-1 and TRBJ1-1; the D is unclear. The V end lost 7 bases, the J end lost 1 base, and 4 bases lay between the germline ends. This CDR3 has 10 residues. Germline V gene sequence: CDR1 SQVTM, CDR2 ANQGSEA. CDR3 residues: CSARNTEAFF. Written as DNA, the CDR3 is TGCAGCGCTCGGAACACTGAAGCTTTCTTT. The whole variable domain, remainder taken from reference TRBV29-1 and TRBJ1-1, is SAVISQKPSRDICQRGTSLTIQCQVDSQVTMMFWYRQQPGQSLTLIATANQGSEATYESGFVIDKFPISRPNLTFSTLTVSNMSPEDSSIYLCSARNTEAFFGQGTRLTVV.

The chain carries TRBV29-1 and TRBJ1-4; 8 nucleotides agree with TRBD1. The CDR3 extends over 13 amino acids. Germline V CDR1 and CDR2: SQVTM, ANQGSEA. V trimming: 4 bases; J trimming: 6 bases; junction bases outside the gene matches: 4. CDR3 DNA sequence: TGCAGCGTTGTGAAGGGACAGGATGAAAAACTGTTTTTT. Residues: CSVVKGQDEKLFF.

A note on this clone: The junction departs from germline at one end; a sequencing error may be responsible. The CDR3 loop is CASSPLRDRGLAGADVLTF. The CDR3 region has the DNA TGTGCCAGCTCACCACTCCGGGACAGGGGGTTAGCCGGGGCCGACGTCCTGACTTTC. The chain has TRBV18 and TRBJ2-6; 11 bases line up with TRBD1. CDR1 is KGHSH and CDR2 is LQKENI in the germline V gene. CDR3 size: 19 residues.

The chain is built from TRBV19 and TRBJ2-5; tentatively, D is TRBD1 (5 bases). Trimming stripped 9 bases from V and 5 bases from J, with 19 bases between. Germline V lookup: CDR1 LNHDA, CDR2 SQIVND (reference sequence). The CDR3 covers 14 residues. The CDR3 sequence is CASKSQAPRETQYF. For the CDR3, the DNA is TGTGCCAGCAAGTCACAGGCCCCAAGGGAGACCCAGTACTTC.

The CDR3 spells CASSFRGQGNTRQYF. The CDR3 DNA reads as TGTGCCAGCAGCTTCCGGGGACAGGGGAATACTCGGCAGTACTTC. The V gene is TRBV5-8, the J gene TRBJ2-7; TRBD1 matches at 10 bases. Germline values: CDR1 SGHTS, CDR2 YDEGEE. The CDR3 contains 15 residues. V dropped 2 bases and J dropped 9; count of bases not matched to a gene: 11.

The chain combines TRBV28 with TRBJ1-2; 10 nucleotides match TRBD1. The CDR3 extends over 11 amino acids. The germline V gene encodes CDR1 MDHEN and CDR2 SYDVKM. After removal of 9 bases from V and 12 bases from J, the junction contained 7 bases not matched to a gene. The DNA for the CDR3 is TGTGCCAGTTGGGACAGGGGAAAGGACACCTTC. Its translation: CASWDRGKDTF.

This clone was seen a handful of times. V is TRBV7-6 and J is TRBJ2-7; unclear D gene. This CDR3 has 12 amino acids. Trimming took 2 bases from V and 4 from J, leaving 6 bases between them. Germline loops: CDR1 SGHVS, CDR2 FNYEAQ. Here the CDR3 DNA reads TGTGCCAGCAGCTTATCCCCTTACGAGCAGTACTTC. Its translation: CASSLSPYEQYF.

This rearrangement joins TRBV5-1 to TRBJ2-1; TRBD2 is a possible D gene (7 bases). CDR3 length: 16 residues. V dropped 2 bases and J dropped 6 bases, with 18 bases sitting between them. Germline loops: CDR1 SGHRS, CDR2 YFSETQ. The CDR3 here is CASSFWGGQTGNEQFF. The CDR3 nucleotides are TGCGCCAGCAGCTTCTGGGGGGGGCAAACCGGCAATGAGCAGTTCTTC.

The sample holds a few counts of this clone. The rearrangement joins TRBV19 to TRBJ1-2; 12 bases map to TRBD1. The V segment lost 4 bases and the J segment 3 bases; nucleotides outside the gene matches: 9. CDR1 LNHDA and CDR2 SQIVND come from the germline V gene (reference sequence). CDR3 length: 17 residues. For the CDR3, the DNA is TGTGCCAGTAGTAGGGACAGGGGGCGCGGTGGTGACTATGGCTACACCTTC. Translation gives CASSRDRGRGGDYGYTF.

This clone was observed a handful of times. The chain combines TRBV5-8 with TRBJ2-7, with a possible D match to TRBD2 (5 bases). Germline V gene sequence: CDR1 SGHTS, CDR2 YDEGEE. Trimming pared 3 bases from V and 0 bases from J, leaving 16 bases between. This CDR3 contains 16 residues. Here the CDR3 DNA reads TGTGCCAGCAGCTCAAGGAGGTGGGCCATCTCCTACGAGCAGTACTTC. Its translation: CASSSRRWAISYEQYF.

The chain is built from TRBV6-6 and TRBJ2-7, with D unclear. Trimming took 5 bases from V and 4 from J, leaving 12 bases between them. Germline assignment: CDR1 MNHNY and CDR2 SVGAGI (reference sequence). The CDR3 loop spans 13 amino acids. The DNA of the CDR3 is TGTGCCAGCAGTCACCCACTGGAGTACGAGCAGTACTTC. Its translation is CASSHPLEYEQYF.

This clone was seen a few times. The rearrangement joins TRBV19 to TRBJ1-2, with 9 positions matching TRBD1. Looked up from germline, CDR1 is LNHDA and CDR2 is SQIVND (reference sequence). Trimming removed 7 bases from V and 5 bases from J; junction bases left unmatched: 11. The CDR3 runs to 15 residues. The CDR3 DNA reads as TGTGCCAGTAACCAACCGGGACAGGGTCCTTATGGCTACACCTTC. It is translated as CASNQPGQGPYGYTF.

The chain has TRBV10-3 and TRBJ2-7; the D is unclear. The CDR3 extends over 13 amino acids. V gave up 0 bases and J gave up 2 bases, with 5 bases separating them. Per germline, CDR1 ENHRY and CDR2 SYGVKD. The CDR3 DNA follows: TGTGCCATCAGTGAGTCGGCACCCTACGAGCAGTACTTC. This gives the protein CAISESAPYEQYF.

The rearrangement links TRBV27 to TRBJ2-7; 7 positions agree with TRBD1. Trimming removed 4 bases from V and 1 base from J; junction bases left unmatched: 4. The germline gives CDR1 MNHEY, CDR2 SMNVEV (reference sequence). The CDR3 is 14 amino acids. CDR3: CASSSRQGSYEQYF. For the CDR3, the DNA is TGTGCCAGCAGTTCCAGACAGGGATCCTACGAGCAGTACTTC.

The chain carries TRBV5-4 and TRBJ1-1, with D unresolved. Trimming pared 5 bases from V and 4 bases from J, leaving 15 bases between. Per the germline V gene, CDR1 is SGHNT and CDR2 is YYREEE (reference sequence). The CDR3 totals 14 residues. The CDR3 sequence: CASRSSGGATEAFF. CDR3 sequence (DNA): TGTGCCAGCAGATCCTCAGGAGGAGCCACTGAAGCTTTCTTT.

The V gene is TRBV2, the J gene TRBJ2-5, with TRBD1 matching 7 bases. Germline CDR1 SNHLY, CDR2 FYNNEI. The V and J ends lost 5 bases and 4 bases, in that order; junction bases with no gene match: 7. The CDR3 has 14 amino acids. For the CDR3, the DNA is TGTGCCAGCAGTAGAGGGGGCATCGGAGAGACCCAGTACTTC. It yields the protein CASSRGGIGETQYF.

The V gene is TRBV6-6, the J gene TRBJ1-1; D gene unclear. The CDR3 extends over 15 amino acids. The germline gives CDR1 MNHNY, CDR2 SVGAGI (reference sequence). Trimming removed 7 bases at V and 0 bases at J, with 15 bases between. The CDR3 DNA follows: TGTGCCAGCACCCCTCGTGGAGGGTTGAACACTGAAGCTTTCTTT. As protein: CASTPRGGLNTEAFF.

The rearrangement joins TRBV10-3 to TRBJ2-7; TRBD1 matches at 8 bases. After removal of 2 bases from V and 2 bases from J, the junction contained 8 bases not matched to a gene. The germline gives CDR1 ENHRY, CDR2 SYGVKD. The CDR3 is 16 residues long. DNA of the CDR3: TGTGCCATCAGTGAGGCGGACAGGGATCCCCCCTACGAGCAGTACTTC. Protein: CAISEADRDPPYEQYF.

This clone has only one observation. The rearrangement uses TRBV19 and TRBJ1-5; TRBD1 might be the D (6 bases). This CDR3 is built from 15 residues. Germline assignment: CDR1 LNHDA and CDR2 SQIVND (reference sequence). The germline V and J ends were trimmed by 7 bases and 0 bases, with 13 bases remaining between them. The CDR3 nucleotides read TGTGCCAGTAAGGGAGGGGGACATAGCAATCAGCCCCAGCATTTT. Protein sequence: CASKGGGHSNQPQHF.

The chain links TRBV28 to TRBJ2-7; TRBD1 matches 7 bases. Germline assignment: CDR1 MDHEN and CDR2 SYDVKM. CDR3 length equals 15 residues. With 2 bases clipped from V and 2 bases from J, the junction kept 6 bases outside the gene matches. CDR3 sequence (DNA): TGTGCCAGCAGTTTAGTTAGGGGGCGCACCTACGAGCAGTACTTC. Residues: CASSLVRGRTYEQYF.

The J gene is TRBJ2-2, the V gene TRBV5-1; 7 positions match TRBD2. This CDR3 has 15 residues. CDR1 is SGHRS and CDR2 is YFSETQ in the germline V gene. The ends lost 2 bases at V and 4 bases at J; junction bases unmatched: 5. In DNA form, the CDR3 reads TGCGCCAGCAGCTTAATCCCGGGGGGCACCGGGGAGCTGTTTTTT. Residues: CASSLIPGGTGELFF. Based on the CDR3 plus reference TRBV5-1 and TRBJ2-2, the full variable domain is KAGVTQTPRYLIKTRGQQVTLSCSPISGHRSVSWYQQTPGQGLQFLFEYFSETQRNKGNFPGRFSGRQFSNSRSEMNVSTLELGDSALYLCASSLIPGGTGELFFGEGSRLTVL.

This chain uses TRBV7-2 with TRBJ1-1; 7 bases fit TRBD1. This CDR3 contains 16 residues. Germline-derived CDR1 and CDR2 are SGHTA and FQGNSA. V shed 1 base and J 4 bases; nucleotides not matched to a gene: 9. Written as DNA, the CDR3 is TGTGCCAGCAGCTTAGATGGCAGGGGGTCCCTCACTGAAGCTTTCTTT. It translates to CASSLDGRGSLTEAFF.

The V call is TRBV14, the J call TRBJ2-7; 8 nucleotides agree with TRBD1. The length of the CDR3 is 15 residues. Germline CDR1 and CDR2: SGHDN and FVKESK. V lost 3 bases to trimming and J lost 2 bases; unmatched junction nucleotides: 6. CDR3 region: CASSQAGTGAYEQYF. The CDR3 DNA follows: TGTGCCAGCAGCCAGGCCGGGACAGGCGCCTACGAGCAGTACTTC.

The genes are TRBV9 and TRBJ1-5, with D perhaps matching TRBD1 (6 bases). Trimming stripped 3 bases from V and 0 bases from J, with 13 bases between. This CDR3 region has 16 residues. Germline assignment: CDR1 SGDLS and CDR2 YYNGEE. The CDR3 region has the DNA TGTGCCAGCAGCGAGGGAGGGGGTAATAGCAATCAGCCCCAGCATTTT. Its protein is CASSEGGGNSNQPQHF. The whole variable domain, filled in from reference TRBV9 and TRBJ1-5, reads DSGVTQTPKHLITATGQRVTLRCSPRSGDLSVYWYQQSLDQGLQFLIQYYNGEERAKGNILERFSAQQFPDLHSELNLSSLELGDSALYFCASSEGGGNSNQPQHFGDGTRLSIL.

J is TRBJ2-7 and V is TRBV27; TRBD1 might be the D (6 bases). Germline V gene lookup returns CDR1 MNHEY and CDR2 SMNVEV (reference sequence). CDR3 length: 15 residues. With 6 bases removed from V and 3 bases from J, the gap between germline ends came to 18 bases. The CDR3 bases are TGTGCCAGCAGCCTCAGCCCGCAGGGGAGCTACGAGCAGTACTTC. Its protein product is CASSLSPQGSYEQYF.